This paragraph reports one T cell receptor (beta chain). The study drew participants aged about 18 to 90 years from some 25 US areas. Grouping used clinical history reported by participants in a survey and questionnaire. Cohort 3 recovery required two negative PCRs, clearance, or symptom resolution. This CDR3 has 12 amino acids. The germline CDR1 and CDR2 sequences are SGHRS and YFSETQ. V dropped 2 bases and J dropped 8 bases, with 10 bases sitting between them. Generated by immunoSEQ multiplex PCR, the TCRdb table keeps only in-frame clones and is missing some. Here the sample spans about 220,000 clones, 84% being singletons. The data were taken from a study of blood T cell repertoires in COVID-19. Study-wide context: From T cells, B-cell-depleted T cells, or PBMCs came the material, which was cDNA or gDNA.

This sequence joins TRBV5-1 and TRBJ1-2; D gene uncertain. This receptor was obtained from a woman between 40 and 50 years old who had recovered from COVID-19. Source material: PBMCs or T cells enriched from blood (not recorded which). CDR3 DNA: TGCGCCAGCAGCTTCTCAGGAAACGGCTACACCTTC. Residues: CASSFSGNGYTF.